The T cell receptor beta chain described here comes from a study of early T cells in non-severe SARS-CoV-2 infection. Study context: From unsorted whole blood, bulk RNA was sequenced, and the chains remained unpaired.

This clonotype appeared many times. Antigen unknown. Study-wide findings and caveats: VDJdb matching skewed toward anti-spike CD8 responses, missing private and CD4 specificities.

The TCR library protocol attached unique molecular identifiers to the individual cDNA molecules. TCRdb reprocessed the 5' RACE reads via MiXCR and lists one record per CDR3 protein. The table includes approximately 73,000 distinct CDR3 sequences, approximately 11% detected once. The V end was cut by 6 bases, the J end by 4 bases, with 16 bases between. CDR1 SGHTA and CDR2 FQGNSA come from the germline V gene. The CDR3 is 14 amino acids. Sequencing used whole blood. The genes are TRBV7-2 and TRBJ2-7, with D perhaps TRBD1 or TRBD2 (5 bases each). The origin of this receptor is an adult who was a healthcare worker with PCR-confirmed SARS-CoV-2 infection or an uninfected control (not recorded which). The CDR3 nucleotides are TGTGCCAGCAGAGAACCGGGACCGCAGTACGAGCAGTACTTC. Its translation is CASREPGPQYEQYF.